This T cell receptor (beta chain) was observed in a study of T-cell reconstitution after alpha-beta-depleted transplantation in children. V lost 4 bases, J lost 8 bases, and 16 bases lay in between. Germline V gene data show CDR1 as SGHRS and CDR2 as YFSETQ. This CDR3 has 14 residues. The TCRbeta library incorporated unique molecular identifiers. MiXCR, run by TCRdb on the PCR reads, gives a single entry per CDR3 protein. The sample carries 120,000 or so distinct CDR3 sequences, about 21% recorded once. The chain uses TRBV5-1 and TRBJ2-1, with D hard to call. Sample: PBMCs, mostly from graft donor cells, taken 180 days after TCRalphabeta/CD19-depleted stem cell transplant. The clonotype was recovered from a male patient between 2 and 10 years old who had a stem cell transplant for chronic granulomatous disease, so the T cells may come from the graft donor. The CDR3 here is CASSLRSGLDEQFF. In DNA, the CDR3 is TGCGCCAGCAGCCTTCGATCGGGTTTGGATGAGCAGTTCTTC.